The next 24 T cell receptor beta chains were all read from a single sample in a study of T cell repertoires in cytomegalovirus infection. No antigen has been identified for these receptors. TCRdb re-analysed the reads in MiXCR, keeping a single row per CDR3 protein. Of approximately 910,000 distinct CDR3 sequences in the sample, about a third were seen once. The input for sequencing was cultured CD8+ T cells from PBMCs, taken from culture after CMV antigen stimulation. The source of these receptors is a human donor in good health (CMV status not recorded). Some clones in this sample may be carry-over from other donors' samples.

This sequence joins TRBV20-1 and TRBJ2-1, with 12 bases matching TRBD2. V lost 0 bases to trimming and J lost 3 bases; unmatched junction nucleotides: 12. This CDR3 spans 19 amino acids. Germline CDR1 and CDR2: DFQATT and SNEGSKA (reference sequence). CDR3 sequence: CSAREYRLAGGHGYNEQFF. CDR3 DNA: TGCAGTGCTAGAGAATATCGGCTAGCGGGGGGGCATGGCTACAATGAGCAGTTCTTC.

This clonotype showed up just a few times. The chain joins TRBV28 to TRBJ1-3; possibly TRBD1 for D (6 bases). This CDR3 is built from 14 residues. Germline V gene lookup returns CDR1 MDHEN and CDR2 SYDVKM. The V gene lost 4 bases and the J gene lost 4 bases, with 11 bases spanning the gap. The CDR3 coding sequence is TGTGCCAGCAGTTCCTGGACAGAAGGAAACACCATATATTTT. Its translation is CASSSWTEGNTIYF.

This clonotype was recorded a few times. V usage is TRBV6-2 or TRBV6-3 and J usage is TRBJ2-7, with D possibly TRBD1 on 5 matching bases. CDR1 MNHEY and CDR2 SVGEGT come from the germline V gene. The V gene lost 11 bases and the J gene lost 3 bases, with 17 bases spanning the gap. The CDR3 covers 13 residues. CDR3: CASRRVGDYEQYV. The CDR3 DNA reads TGTGCCTCCCGAAGGGTAGGGGACTACGAGCAGTACGTC.

This clonotype was recorded a few times. This chain links TRBV4-1 with TRBJ1-5, with D possibly matching TRBD1 (6 bases). Germline lookup yields CDR1 MGHRA and CDR2 YSYEKL. The CDR3 spans 15 residues. The V gene lost 1 base and the J gene lost 0 bases, with 7 bases spanning the gap. The CDR3 DNA is TGCGCCAGCAGCCAAGGACAGGCTAGCAATCAGCCCCAGCATTTT. It specifies CASSQGQASNQPQHF.

This clonotype occurred a few times. V is TRBV10-3 and J is TRBJ2-2, with 8 positions matching TRBD2. This CDR3 spans 13 amino acids. The germline V gene has CDR1 ENHRY and CDR2 SYGVKD. Trimming removed 11 bases from V and 7 bases from J; junction bases left unmatched: 9. CDR3 coding DNA: TGTGCCGTCCGGGGGGGCCAGGACGGGGAGCTGTTTTTT. Protein sequence: CAVRGGQDGELFF.

The rearrangement uses TRBV27 and TRBJ1-2, with D maybe TRBD1 (6 bases). The length of the CDR3 is 13 residues. Germline values: CDR1 MNHEY, CDR2 SMNVEV (reference sequence). V dropped 5 bases and J dropped 8 bases, with 15 bases sitting between them. The CDR3 DNA reads TGTGCCAGCAGTCCTGGCGGGGGGCAAGGCTACACCTTC. Encoded protein: CASSPGGGQGYTF.

About this clonotype: Given a much more abundant clone one base away, this may be a read error. This chain joins TRBV7-8 and TRBJ1-5; 7 nucleotides align to TRBD1. This CDR3 comprises 17 residues. V gave up 5 bases and J gave up 5 bases; unmatched junction bases: 15. Germline lookup yields CDR1 SGHVS and CDR2 FQNEAQ. The CDR3 DNA follows: TGTGCCAGCAGCCGTGGTCGTGGCAGGGACAGCCATCAGCCCCAGCATTTT. Its translation: CASSRGRGRDSHQPQHF. The entire variable domain, with the rest obtained from reference TRBV7-8 and TRBJ1-5, is as follows: GAGVSQSPRYKVAKRGQDVALRCDPISGHVSLFWYQQALGQGPEFLTYFQNEAQLDKSGLPSDRFFAERPEGSVSTLKIQRTQQEDSAVYLCASSRGRGRDSHQPQHFGDGTRLSIL.

V is TRBV2 and J is TRBJ2-7; D may correspond to TRBD1 or TRBD2 (5 bases each). Trimming removed 8 bases from V and 2 bases from J, with 16 bases in between. This CDR3 spans 14 amino acids. Germline V gives CDR1 SNHLY, CDR2 FYNNEI. CDR3 in amino acids: CASEGPGRTYEQYF. The DNA for the CDR3 is TGTGCCAGCGAGGGTCCGGGGCGGACCTACGAGCAGTACTTC.

This clonotype was seen many times. V and J are TRBV4-1 and TRBJ1-1; D not resolved. Trimming took off 4 bases at V and 0 bases at J, with 12 bases between the two ends. This CDR3 has 15 residues. Per germline, CDR1 MGHRA and CDR2 YSYEKL. CDR3 in DNA: TGCGCCAGCAGCCTCCTCGGGGAACTGAACACTGAAGCTTTCTTT. It codes for CASSLLGELNTEAFF.

This chain connects TRBV9 to TRBJ1-6; the D is unclear. Germline V gene sequence: CDR1 SGDLS, CDR2 YYNGEE. V was trimmed by 0 bases and J by 5 bases, leaving 3 bases between them. The CDR3 contains 13 residues. CDR3 residues: CASSVGNNSPLHF. The CDR3 DNA follows: TGTGCCAGCAGCGTAGGGAATAATTCACCCCTCCACTTT. Full variable domain (remainder filled in from reference TRBV9 and TRBJ1-6): DSGVTQTPKHLITATGQRVTLRCSPRSGDLSVYWYQQSLDQGLQFLIQYYNGEERAKGNILERFSAQQFPDLHSELNLSSLELGDSALYFCASSVGNNSPLHFGNGTRLTVT.

This clonotype was seen a few times. The CDR3 reads CATSDSLNTEAFF. The CDR3 region has the DNA TGTGCCACCAGCGACTCCTTGAACACTGAAGCTTTCTTT. The chain couples TRBV15 to TRBJ1-1; D is unclear. Germline V gene lookup returns CDR1 LNHNV and CDR2 YYDKDF (reference sequence). This CDR3 comprises 13 residues. V lost 5 bases, J lost 0 bases, and 7 bases lay in between.

Many counts were recorded for this clonotype. The rearrangement links TRBV12-3 or TRBV12-4 to TRBJ2-1; no firm D call. The CDR3 is made up of 14 amino acids. The ends were cut back, 5 bases at V and 8 bases at J, with 16 bases in the middle. CDR3 bases: TGTGCCAGCAGTCCCTATAGCCGGATTGATGAGCAGTTCTTC. Amino acids: CASSPYSRIDEQFF.

J is TRBJ2-1 and V is TRBV19; D is ambiguous. The CDR3 sequence is 14 residues long. From germline, CDR1 is LNHDA and CDR2 SQIVND (reference sequence). The V end was cut by 2 bases, the J end by 3 bases, with 8 bases between. CDR3 sequence reads: CASSIKAGYNEQFF. The CDR3 DNA sequence: TGTGCCAGTAGTATAAAGGCAGGCTACAATGAGCAGTTCTTC.

The chain has TRBV6-5 and TRBJ2-1, with TRBD1 matching 10 bases. The CDR3 is 23 residues long. In germline, CDR1 is MNHEY, CDR2 SVGAGI. Trimming took 2 bases from V and 4 from J; bases not matched to a gene: 26. The CDR3 loop reads CASSYGDILRDRGQKTVYNEQFF. The CDR3 DNA reads TGTGCCAGCAGTTACGGGGATATACTCCGGGACAGGGGACAAAAGACGGTTTACAATGAGCAGTTCTTC.

In its sample, this clonotype was seen a few times. The rearrangement links TRBV4-3 to TRBJ2-2; unclear D gene. In germline, CDR1 is LGHNA, CDR2 YSLEER. The CDR3 consists of 12 residues. V gave up 3 bases and J gave up 7 bases, with 6 bases separating them. The CDR3 sequence is CASSHRNGELFF. The DNA for the CDR3 is TGCGCCAGCAGCCACCGAAACGGGGAGCTGTTTTTT.

The chain is built from TRBV7-9 and TRBJ2-2; 7 bases are a match to TRBD1. V shed 5 bases, J shed 3 bases, and the junction held 15 bases outside the gene matches. This CDR3 contains 18 residues. Per germline, CDR1 SEHNR and CDR2 FQNEAQ (reference sequence). CDR3 nucleotides: TGTGCCAGCAGCCCTCTGATCCAAGGACAGGTCTACACCGGGGAGCTGTTTTTT. Its translation: CASSPLIQGQVYTGELFF.

The chain employs TRBV4-2 and TRBJ2-1; D may be TRBD1 or TRBD2 (6 bases each). The germline CDR1 and CDR2 sequences are LGHNA and YNFKEQ. V lost 0 bases and J 5 bases, leaving 11 bases between the germline ends. The CDR3 extends over 15 amino acids. CDR3 in amino acids: CASSQDPGADNEQFF. The CDR3 nucleotides read TGTGCCAGCAGCCAAGATCCGGGGGCGGACAATGAGCAGTTCTTC.

To note about this clonotype: This clone may be a read error of a much larger clone one base away. The chain uses TRBV7-6 and TRBJ1-2; D uncertain. V was clipped by 6 bases and J by 2 bases, with 7 bases between them. CDR3 length equals 12 residues. CDR1 and CDR2 from the germline V gene are SGHVS and FNYEAQ. CDR3 bases: TGTGCCAGCAGAACCTCGAACTATGGCTACACCTTC. It encodes CASRTSNYGYTF.

In its sample, this clonotype was seen a few times. The chain uses TRBV7-9 and TRBJ1-5, with TRBD1 matching over 8 bases. The V segment lost 5 bases and the J segment 3 bases; nucleotides outside the gene matches: 9. CDR3 length: 16 amino acids. The germline gives CDR1 SEHNR, CDR2 FQNEAQ (reference sequence). The CDR3 bases are TGTGCCAGCAGCCTGACAGGGGCAGGGATCAATCAGCCCCAGCATTTT. This encodes CASSLTGAGINQPQHF.

The chain carries TRBV5-4 and TRBJ2-7; 8 positions match TRBD2. Trimming cost V 0 bases and J 0 bases; bases outside gene matches: 8. There are 17 residues in the CDR3. From germline, CDR1 is SGHNT and CDR2 YYREEE (reference sequence). The CDR3 sequence is CASSLGLAGSSSYEQYV. The CDR3 DNA reads TGTGCCAGCAGCTTGGGCTTAGCGGGGTCGAGCTCCTACGAGCAGTACGTC.

Only a few counts were recorded for this clonotype. The V and J genes are TRBV7-6 and TRBJ1-3; 9 bases align to TRBD1. Unmatched junction bases numbered 5, after V lost 4 bases and J lost 4 bases. The length of the CDR3 is 15 residues. Germline V lookup: CDR1 SGHVS, CDR2 FNYEAQ. This chain's CDR3 is CASSYSGTGGNTIYF. Here the CDR3 DNA reads TGTGCCAGCAGCTACTCCGGGACAGGGGGAAACACCATATATTTT.

In its sample, this clonotype was seen a few times. The rearrangement links TRBV6-1 to TRBJ1-1; D unclear. V gave up 2 bases and J gave up 2 bases, with 15 bases separating them. The germline CDR1 and CDR2 sequences are MNHNS and SASEGT. The CDR3 is made up of 16 amino acids. This CDR3 reads CASSENVYGRNTEAFF. CDR3 nucleotide sequence: TGTGCCAGCAGTGAAAACGTTTACGGAAGAAACACTGAAGCTTTCTTT.

Regarding this clonotype: Relative to the germline gene, one junction end is altered; a read error may explain this. V and J are TRBV2 and TRBJ1-5; D uncertain. The CDR3 is 13 residues long. Germline CDR1 SNHLY, CDR2 FYNNEI. The CDR3 loop reads CASREANNQPQHF. For the CDR3, the DNA is TGTGCCAGCAGGGAAGCTAACAATCAGCCCCAGCATTTT.

The CDR3: CASTAGLYNSPLHF. For the CDR3, the DNA is TGTGCCAGCACCGCGGGACTTTATAATTCACCCCTCCACTTT. The J gene is TRBJ1-6, the V gene TRBV6-2 or TRBV6-3, with a weak D call TRBD1 (5 bases). The V end lost 7 bases, the J end lost 4 bases, and 11 bases lay between the germline ends. CDR3 size: 14 residues. CDR1 is MNHEY, CDR2 SVGEGT, per germline.